The next 23 T cell receptor beta chains were all read from a single sample in a study of human thymus T cells. Resections removed during corrective heart surgery provided the thymus tissue used. TCRdb keeps only in-frame clones here, not all; method: immunoSEQ multiplex PCR. Counted here are about 78,000 clones, roughly 96% occurring once; the ten biggest clones make up roughly 0.028%. The sequenced material came from thymus tissue. These receptors came from a boy under two years old with a congenital heart defect but otherwise immunologically healthy.

V usage is TRBV19 and J usage is TRBJ2-7; 11 bases are shared with TRBD2. The CDR3 is 15 amino acids. V dropped 5 bases and J dropped 4; count of bases not matched to a gene: 7. The germline V gene encodes CDR1 LNHDA and CDR2 SQIVND (reference sequence). DNA for the CDR3: TGTGCCAGTAGTCATCTAGCGGGAGGACCGTACGAGCAGTACTTC. It encodes CASSHLAGGPYEQYF.

V and J are TRBV7-6 and TRBJ1-1; 10 bases map to TRBD1. CDR3 length: 14 residues. CDR1 and CDR2 (germline): SGHVS, FNYEAQ. J gave up 0 bases and V 6 bases, and 1 base lay outside the gene matches. In DNA, the CDR3 is TGTGCCAGCAGGGGGACAGGGGTGAACACTGAAGCTTTCTTT. Translation gives CASRGTGVNTEAFF. The full variable domain, rest sourced from reference TRBV7-6 and TRBJ1-1, is GAGVSQSPRYKVTKRGQDVALRCDPISGHVSLYWYRQALGQGPEFLTYFNYEAQQDKSGLPNDRFSAERPEGSISTLTIQRTEQRDSAMYRCASRGTGVNTEAFFGQGTRLTVV.

This chain joins TRBV12-5 and TRBJ1-1; D unclear. The CDR3 is 13 amino acids. Looked up from germline, CDR1 is LGHNT and CDR2 is FRNRAP. Trimming pared 4 bases from V and 7 bases from J, leaving 13 bases between. Here the CDR3 DNA reads TGTGCTAGTGGTTCACAAGACAAAAGTGAAGCTTTCTTT. Translated: CASGSQDKSEAFF.

The chain uses TRBV10-2 and TRBJ2-1; 16 positions match TRBD2. Germline values: CDR1 WSHSY, CDR2 SAAADI. The V gene end was trimmed by 7 bases and the J gene end by 1 base; junction bases not matched to a gene: 7. The CDR3 is 18 residues long. Here the CDR3 DNA reads TGCGCCAGCAATGGGACTAGCGGGAGGGCCAGTTCCTACAATGAGCAGTTCTTC. Protein sequence: CASNGTSGRASSYNEQFF.

The rearrangement uses TRBV9 and TRBJ2-1, with 7 bases identical to TRBD2. The junction had 17 bases not matched to a gene; V was cut back by 2 bases and J by 9 bases. The CDR3 has 17 amino acids. Per the germline V gene, CDR1 is SGDLS and CDR2 is YYNGEE. CDR3 loop: CASSVYSTSSGESEQFF. Here the CDR3 DNA reads TGTGCCAGCAGCGTCTATTCGACTAGCTCGGGAGAGAGTGAGCAGTTCTTC. Supplemented by reference TRBV9 and TRBJ2-1, the full variable domain reads DSGVTQTPKHLITATGQRVTLRCSPRSGDLSVYWYQQSLDQGLQFLIQYYNGEERAKGNILERFSAQQFPDLHSELNLSSLELGDSALYFCASSVYSTSSGESEQFFGPGTRLTVL.

V usage is TRBV10-2 and J usage is TRBJ2-5; 12 bases map to TRBD1. Per germline, CDR1 WSHSY and CDR2 SAAADI. The CDR3 extends over 17 amino acids. V shed 6 bases, J shed 6 bases, and the junction held 14 bases outside the gene matches. The CDR3 is CASSRGPGQGAKKTQYF. The CDR3 region has the DNA TGCGCCAGCAGCAGGGGCCCGGGACAGGGGGCTAAGAAGACCCAGTACTTC.

The chain has TRBV27 and TRBJ1-2; no firm D call. V gave up 2 bases and J gave up 4 bases, with 17 bases separating them. The CDR3 is made up of 16 amino acids. Germline-derived CDR1 and CDR2 are MNHEY and SMNVEV (reference sequence). The CDR3 DNA sequence: TGTGCCAGCAGTTTAAGCTCACGGACTAGGCGCTATGGCTACACCTTC. Its protein product is CASSLSSRTRRYGYTF.

The rearrangement links TRBV7-6 to TRBJ2-6; perhaps D is TRBD1 or TRBD2 (6 bases each). Between the trimmed V and J ends, which lost 5 bases and 3 bases, there was a span of 17 bases. The CDR3 extends over 17 amino acids. Germline V gives CDR1 SGHVS, CDR2 FNYEAQ. CDR3 in DNA: TGTGCCAGCAGCCGACTAAGGGGGGCGCATGGGGCCAACGTCCTGACTTTC. Translated: CASSRLRGAHGANVLTF.

The rearrangement joins TRBV18 to TRBJ2-4; TRBD2 agrees at 7 bases. J gave up 9 bases and V 5 bases, and 19 bases lay outside the gene matches. The CDR3 loop spans 17 amino acids. From germline, CDR1 is KGHSH and CDR2 LQKENI. The CDR3 loop reads CASSSCPGLKWMGIQYF. The CDR3 DNA reads as TGTGCCAGCTCATCGTGCCCGGGACTAAAATGGATGGGCATTCAGTACTTC.

CDR3: CASTPTFTRRNTEAFF. The DNA of the CDR3 is TGCGCCAGCACCCCCACTTTTACTCGGAGGAACACTGAAGCTTTCTTT. V and J are TRBV5-1 and TRBJ1-1; D remains unclear. Looked up from germline, CDR1 is SGHRS and CDR2 is YFSETQ. CDR3 length equals 16 residues. Between the trimmed V and J ends, which lost 6 bases and 1 base, there was a span of 19 bases.

The CDR3 DNA follows: TGTGCCAGCAGTTACTCTTCCGGCCTTGAAGCTTTCTTT. Translation gives CASSYSSGLEAFF. The chain recombines TRBV6-6 with TRBJ1-1; D remains ambiguous. The germline CDR1 and CDR2 sequences are MNHNY and SVGAGI (reference sequence). The CDR3 runs to 13 residues. V was pared by 0 bases and J by 7 bases, with 9 bases between.

The chain recombines TRBV7-9 with TRBJ2-1, with 10 positions matching TRBD2. Looked up from germline, CDR1 is SEHNR and CDR2 is FQNEAQ (reference sequence). V gave up 5 bases and J gave up 5 bases; unmatched junction bases: 12. This CDR3 is built from 17 residues. This chain's CDR3 is CASSTRVGTSVDNEQFF. The CDR3 bases are TGTGCCAGCAGCACGAGAGTGGGGACTAGCGTCGACAATGAGCAGTTCTTC.

This chain uses TRBV27 with TRBJ1-6; D possibly corresponds to TRBD1 (6 bases). The CDR3 totals 16 residues. V was trimmed by 5 bases and J by 4 bases, leaving 15 bases between them. Germline V gives CDR1 MNHEY, CDR2 SMNVEV (reference sequence). CDR3 residues: CASSTTRTDYNSPLHF. For the CDR3, the DNA is TGTGCCAGCAGTACTACCCGGACAGATTATAATTCACCCCTCCACTTT.

This sequence joins TRBV19 and TRBJ2-3; no firm D call. The ends were cut back, 3 bases at V and 2 bases at J, with 21 bases in the middle. This CDR3 is 18 amino acids long. Germline V gene sequence: CDR1 LNHDA, CDR2 SQIVND (reference sequence). The CDR3 DNA reads as TGTGCCAGTAGTATTTTGAGCAACGGTATTCTTAACACAGATACGCAGTATTTT. It encodes CASSILSNGILNTDTQYF.

This clone appeared a few times. This chain joins TRBV2 and TRBJ1-2, with D possibly TRBD1 on 5 matching bases. The V and J ends lost 4 bases and 4 bases respectively, with 10 bases between them. Germline-derived CDR1 and CDR2 are SNHLY and FYNNEI. The CDR3 length is 13 residues. In DNA, the CDR3 is TGTGCCAGCAGTGGGGCAGGGTCCTATGGCTACACCTTC. Protein sequence: CASSGAGSYGYTF.

This chain joins TRBV27 and TRBJ1-5; 10 bases map to TRBD1. CDR3 length equals 17 residues. Germline assignment: CDR1 MNHEY and CDR2 SMNVEV (reference sequence). V shed 10 bases, J shed 0 bases, and the junction held 12 bases outside the gene matches. The CDR3 nucleotides read TGTGCCATTACTAACGACAGGGGGCCGTATAGCAATCAGCCCCAGCATTTT. Its translation is CAITNDRGPYSNQPQHF.

This chain links TRBV28 with TRBJ1-2; 7 bases are shared with TRBD1. Germline CDR1 and CDR2: MDHEN and SYDVKM. The CDR3 covers 14 residues. V dropped 1 base and J dropped 6; count of bases not matched to a gene: 5. In nucleotides, the CDR3 is TGTGCCAGCAGTTTATCGCAGGGGGAAAATGGCTACACCTTC. It encodes CASSLSQGENGYTF.

The CDR3 nucleotides are TGTGCCAGCAGTTTAAGGTATCGGGAGGGACAACTGAGTTCCTACGAGCAGTACTTC. This encodes CASSLRYREGQLSSYEQYF. J is TRBJ2-7 and V is TRBV27; 8 bases align to TRBD2. The CDR3 spans 19 residues. Trimming removed 2 bases from V and 1 base from J; junction bases left unmatched: 16. Germline V gene sequence: CDR1 MNHEY, CDR2 SMNVEV (reference sequence).

J is TRBJ2-1 and V is TRBV2, with a tentative D call TRBD1 (5 bases). Trimming removed 5 bases from V and 11 bases from J, with 10 bases in between. The CDR3 is 11 residues long. The germline V gene encodes CDR1 SNHLY and CDR2 FYNNEI. CDR3 loop: CASSKPGKQFF. Written as DNA, the CDR3 is TGTGCCAGCAGTAAACCAGGGAAGCAGTTCTTC.

J is TRBJ2-3 and V is TRBV27; 9 bases agree with TRBD2. This CDR3 region has 14 residues. CDR1 is MNHEY and CDR2 is SMNVEV in the germline V gene (reference sequence). After removal of 10 bases from V and 3 bases from J, the junction contained 8 bases not matched to a gene. As DNA, the CDR3 is TGTGCCACCAGCTGGCTAGCGGGAACAGATACGCAGTATTTT. Residues: CATSWLAGTDTQYF.

The chain carries TRBV4-2 and TRBJ1-1; a possible D gene is TRBD1 (5 bases). Trimming took 0 bases from V and 3 from J, leaving 14 bases between them. CDR1 is LGHNA, CDR2 YNFKEQ, per germline. CDR3 length: 16 residues. CDR3 region: CASSQDLAGRDTEAFF. CDR3 bases: TGTGCCAGCAGCCAAGATTTGGCAGGGCGGGACACTGAAGCTTTCTTT.

This chain links TRBV4-1 with TRBJ2-3, with D tentatively TRBD1 (6 bases). CDR3 length: 20 amino acids. Looked up from germline, CDR1 is MGHRA and CDR2 is YSYEKL. V was clipped by 1 base and J by 3 bases, with 26 bases between them. In DNA, the CDR3 is TGCGCCAGCAGCCAAGTAAGGGTGGGTAGACCGGGACAACCGACAGATACGCAGTATTTT. It specifies CASSQVRVGRPGQPTDTQYF.

The rearrangement links TRBV28 to TRBJ1-3; perhaps TRBD1 as D (6 bases). CDR1 and CDR2 from the germline V gene are MDHEN and SYDVKM. This CDR3 contains 17 residues. V lost 3 bases and J 1 base, leaving 16 bases between the germline ends. CDR3 coding DNA: TGTGCCAGCAGTTTCCGGGGCGGGGACAAGTCTGGAAACACCATATATTTT. Protein product: CASSFRGGDKSGNTIYF.